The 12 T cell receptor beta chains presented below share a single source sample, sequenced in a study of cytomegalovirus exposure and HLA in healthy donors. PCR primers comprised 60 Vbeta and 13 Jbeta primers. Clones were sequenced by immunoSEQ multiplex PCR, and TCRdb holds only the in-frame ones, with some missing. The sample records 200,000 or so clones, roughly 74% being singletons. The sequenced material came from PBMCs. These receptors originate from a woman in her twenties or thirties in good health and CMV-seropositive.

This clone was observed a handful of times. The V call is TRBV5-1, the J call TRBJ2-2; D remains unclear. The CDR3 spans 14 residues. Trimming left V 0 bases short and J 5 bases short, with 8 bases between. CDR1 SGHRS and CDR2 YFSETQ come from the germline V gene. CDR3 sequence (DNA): TGCGCCAGCAGCTTGGCCACGACAACCGGGGAGCTGTTTTTT. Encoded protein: CASSLATTTGELFF. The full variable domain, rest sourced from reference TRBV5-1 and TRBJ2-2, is KAGVTQTPRYLIKTRGQQVTLSCSPISGHRSVSWYQQTPGQGLQFLFEYFSETQRNKGNFPGRFSGRQFSNSRSEMNVSTLELGDSALYLCASSLATTTGELFFGEGSRLTVL.

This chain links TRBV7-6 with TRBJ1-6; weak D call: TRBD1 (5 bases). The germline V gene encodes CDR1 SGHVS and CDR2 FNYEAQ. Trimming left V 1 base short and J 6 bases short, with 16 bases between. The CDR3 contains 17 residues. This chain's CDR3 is CASSLEVRGDPNSPLHF. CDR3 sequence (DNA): TGTGCCAGCAGCTTAGAGGTCCGGGGGGACCCTAATTCACCCCTCCACTTT.

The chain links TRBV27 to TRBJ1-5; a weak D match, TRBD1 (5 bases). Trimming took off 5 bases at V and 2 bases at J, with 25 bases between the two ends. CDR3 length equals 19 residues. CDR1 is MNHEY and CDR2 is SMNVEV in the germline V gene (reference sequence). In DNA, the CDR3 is TGTGCCAGCAGTCCTTTAGCGGGGGTATCCGCTCTAGGCAATCAGCCCCAGCATTTT. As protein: CASSPLAGVSALGNQPQHF.

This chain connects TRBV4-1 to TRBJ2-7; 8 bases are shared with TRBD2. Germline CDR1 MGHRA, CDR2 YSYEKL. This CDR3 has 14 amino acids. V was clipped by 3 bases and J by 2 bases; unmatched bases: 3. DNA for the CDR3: TGCGCCAGCAGCCACGCAGCGGGGGCCTACGAGCAGTACTTC. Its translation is CASSHAAGAYEQYF.

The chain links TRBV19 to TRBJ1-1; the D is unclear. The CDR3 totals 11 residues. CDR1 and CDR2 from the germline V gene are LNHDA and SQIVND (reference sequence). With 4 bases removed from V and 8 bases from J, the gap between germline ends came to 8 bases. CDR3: CASSKRAEAFF. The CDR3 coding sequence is TGTGCCAGTAGTAAGCGGGCAGAAGCTTTCTTT.

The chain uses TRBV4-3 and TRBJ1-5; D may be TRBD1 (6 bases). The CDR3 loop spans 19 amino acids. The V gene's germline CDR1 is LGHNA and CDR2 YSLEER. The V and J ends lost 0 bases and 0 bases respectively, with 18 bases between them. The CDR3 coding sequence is TGCGCCAGCAGCCAAGAGGGACACCCCTCGGGCGATAGCAATCAGCCCCAGCATTTT. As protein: CASSQEGHPSGDSNQPQHF.

In DNA form, the CDR3 reads TGTGCCAGCAGACCTACCCGACAGAGCTATGGCTACACCTTC. This encodes CASRPTRQSYGYTF. The chain carries TRBV6-5 and TRBJ1-2; weak D call: TRBD1 (5 bases). CDR1 MNHEY and CDR2 SVGAGI come from the germline V gene. Trimming took 6 bases from V and 4 from J, leaving 15 bases between them. This CDR3 is built from 14 residues.

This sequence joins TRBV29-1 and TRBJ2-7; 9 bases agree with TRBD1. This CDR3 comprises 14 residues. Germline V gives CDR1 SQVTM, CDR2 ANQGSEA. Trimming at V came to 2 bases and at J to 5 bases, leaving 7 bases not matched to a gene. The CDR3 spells CSVERGQGIHEQYF. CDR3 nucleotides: TGCAGCGTTGAAAGGGGACAGGGCATTCACGAGCAGTACTTC.

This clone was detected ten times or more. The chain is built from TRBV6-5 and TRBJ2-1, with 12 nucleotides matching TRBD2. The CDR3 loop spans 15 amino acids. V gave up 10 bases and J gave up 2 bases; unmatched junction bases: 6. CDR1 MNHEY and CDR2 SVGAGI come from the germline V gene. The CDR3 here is CATRTSGNPYNEQFF. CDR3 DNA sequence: TGTGCCACCCGGACTAGCGGGAATCCCTACAATGAGCAGTTCTTC.

The CDR3 bases are TGTGCCAGCGTCCATCCAGGGGGGACCTACGAGCAGTACTTC. This gives the protein CASVHPGGTYEQYF. V is TRBV28 and J is TRBJ2-7, with TRBD1 as a possible D gene (7 bases). CDR3 length equals 14 residues. The V gene's germline CDR1 is MDHEN and CDR2 SYDVKM. Trimming removed 8 bases from V and 2 bases from J, with 16 bases in between.

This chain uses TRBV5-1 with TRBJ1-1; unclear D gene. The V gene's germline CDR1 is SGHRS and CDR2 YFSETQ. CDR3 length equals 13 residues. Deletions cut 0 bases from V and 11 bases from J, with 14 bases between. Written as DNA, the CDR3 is TGCGCCAGCAGCTTGGCAGGCTCCCGGATGGCTTTCTTT. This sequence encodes CASSLAGSRMAFF.

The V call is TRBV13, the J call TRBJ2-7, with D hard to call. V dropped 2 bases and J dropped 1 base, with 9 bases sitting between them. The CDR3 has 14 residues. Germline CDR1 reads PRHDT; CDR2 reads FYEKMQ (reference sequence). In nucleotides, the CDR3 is TGTGCCAGCAGCTTAAATCCCAGGTCCTACGAGCAGTACTTC. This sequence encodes CASSLNPRSYEQYF.